The rows below give T cell receptor beta chains drawn from one sample of a study of CD8 T cells in ankylosing spondylitis. Via MiXCR, TCRdb re-called the 5' RACE reads, giving one row per CDR3 protein. The table lists approximately 550,000 distinct CDR3 sequences, roughly 13% of them singletons. The material sequenced was blood, either unsorted or a sorted T cell fraction (not recorded which). These receptors were obtained from a male donor with ankylosing spondylitis. Both conserved end residues are part of each CDR3. Fields, in order: D gene, clone size, J gene, V gene, CDR3 DNA, CDR3 protein. D genes are given only for firm matches. A clone size is listed for some rows: how often the clone was seen (once, few, many), or a class if it is expanded.

d_gene: NA
abundance: few
j_gene: TRBJ1-1
v_gene: TRBV20-1
CDR3nt: TGCAGTGCTCCAAGTGGGGGCACTGAAGCTTTCTTT
CDR3aa: CSAPSGGTEAFF

d_gene: TRBD1
abundance: NA
j_gene: TRBJ1-1
v_gene: TRBV20-1
CDR3nt: TGCAGTGCTAGAGATCCTACAGGGGGCACTGAAGCTTTCTTT
CDR3aa: CSARDPTGGTEAFF

d_gene: NA
abundance: NA
j_gene: TRBJ2-1
v_gene: TRBV7-9
CDR3nt: TGTGCCAGCAGTTATGGAGGGGGCACCGGCAATGAGCAGTTCTTC
CDR3aa: CASSYGGGTGNEQFF

d_gene: NA
abundance: many
j_gene: TRBJ2-5
v_gene: TRBV7-9
CDR3nt: TGTGCCAGCAGCTTAGCGCCGGGGAGGGAGACCCAGTACTTC
CDR3aa: CASSLAPGRETQYF

d_gene: TRBD2
abundance: few
j_gene: TRBJ2-1
v_gene: TRBV23-1
CDR3nt: TGCGCCAGCAGTCAAACCCCTGGGACTAGCGGGATTGCGTTCTTC
CDR3aa: CASSQTPGTSGIAFF

d_gene: NA
abundance: few
j_gene: TRBJ1-1
v_gene: TRBV24-1
CDR3nt: TGTGCCACCAGTAGCGGGACAACCATGAACACTGAAGCTTTCTTT
CDR3aa: CATSSGTTMNTEAFF

d_gene: TRBD2
abundance: few
j_gene: TRBJ2-5
v_gene: TRBV14
CDR3nt: TGTGCCAGCAGCCGCACTCTCCTTCGGGAAACTAGCGGGAGGGCCCGAGAGACCCAGTACTTC
CDR3aa: CASSRTLLRETSGRARETQYF

d_gene: TRBD1
abundance: many
j_gene: TRBJ1-5
v_gene: TRBV5-1
CDR3nt: TGCGCCAGCAGCTTGGGGGACAGCCCCAATCAGCCCCAGCATTTT
CDR3aa: CASSLGDSPNQPQHF

d_gene: NA
abundance: NA
j_gene: TRBJ1-5
v_gene: TRBV5-1
CDR3nt: TGCGTCAGGAGGACTCCACGGGGGCAGCCCCAGCATTTT
CDR3aa: CVRRTPRGQPQHF

d_gene: NA
abundance: many
j_gene: TRBJ1-2
v_gene: TRBV5-1
CDR3nt: TGCGCCAGCAGCTTGGTGGACGGAATGAACTATGGCTACACCTTC
CDR3aa: CASSLVDGMNYGYTF

d_gene: NA
abundance: NA
j_gene: TRBJ1-1
v_gene: TRBV25-1
CDR3nt: TGTGCCAGCAGTGAGGTGGAAAGTAGATGGGAAGCTTTCTTT
CDR3aa: CASSEVESRWEAFF

d_gene: TRBD1
abundance: NA
j_gene: TRBJ1-6
v_gene: TRBV28
CDR3nt: TGTGCCAGCAGTTTACCCGGACAGGATATAGGGTCACCCCTCCACTTT
CDR3aa: CASSLPGQDIGSPLHF

d_gene: TRBD1
abundance: few
j_gene: TRBJ2-5
v_gene: TRBV5-4
CDR3nt: TGTGCCAGCAGCTCCATCGGACAGGGAGAGACCCAGTACTTC
CDR3aa: CASSSIGQGETQYF

d_gene: NA
abundance: NA
j_gene: TRBJ2-7
v_gene: TRBV20-1
CDR3nt: TGCAGTGCTACCGACAAGTCCTACGAGCAGTACTTC
CDR3aa: CSATDKSYEQYF

d_gene: NA
abundance: NA
j_gene: TRBJ1-1
v_gene: TRBV5-1
CDR3nt: TGCGCCAGCAGCTTGGTTCGGGGTATTAACACTGAAGCTTTCTTT
CDR3aa: CASSLVRGINTEAFF

d_gene: NA
abundance: few
j_gene: TRBJ2-3
v_gene: TRBV15
CDR3nt: TGTGCCACCAGCCGAGAGTCGCAGCCCACAGATACGCAGTATTTT
CDR3aa: CATSRESQPTDTQYF

d_gene: TRBD2
abundance: many
j_gene: TRBJ2-1
v_gene: TRBV20-1
CDR3nt: TGCAGTGCTTGGACTAGCGTTCTCAATGAGCAGTTCTTC
CDR3aa: CSAWTSVLNEQFF

d_gene: TRBD2
abundance: NA
j_gene: TRBJ2-1
v_gene: TRBV7-2
CDR3nt: TGTGCCAGCAGCTTAGGGGGACTACTAGACAATGAGCAGTTCTTC
CDR3aa: CASSLGGLLDNEQFF

d_gene: NA
abundance: many
j_gene: TRBJ2-3
v_gene: TRBV7-2
CDR3nt: TGTGCCAGCAGCTTAGGGCCAGGTTCTGCGTATACGCAGTATTTT
CDR3aa: CASSLGPGSAYTQYF

d_gene: TRBD2
abundance: NA
j_gene: TRBJ2-1
v_gene: TRBV9
CDR3nt: TGTGCCAGCAGCGTAGTCCCTAGCGGTAACAATGAGCAGTTCTTC
CDR3aa: CASSVVPSGNNEQFF

d_gene: NA
abundance: few
j_gene: TRBJ1-1
v_gene: TRBV3-1
CDR3nt: TGTGCCAGCAGCCAAGGGGGATGGGGGGAAACTGAAGCTTTCTTT
CDR3aa: CASSQGGWGETEAFF

d_gene: NA
abundance: few
j_gene: TRBJ1-1
v_gene: TRBV7-9
CDR3nt: TGTGCCAGCAGCCCCGGGACGGACCTATGGAACACTGAAGCTTTCTTT
CDR3aa: CASSPGTDLWNTEAFF

d_gene: TRBD1
abundance: NA
j_gene: TRBJ1-6
v_gene: TRBV9
CDR3nt: TGTGCCAGCAGCCTGGGTGGGGACAGGGGATCGAGTTCACCCCTCCACTTT
CDR3aa: CASSLGGDRGSSSPLHF

d_gene: NA
abundance: few
j_gene: TRBJ2-7
v_gene: TRBV10-3
CDR3nt: TGTGCCATCAGTGAGTTCGACAAAGCCTCCTACGAGCAGTACTTC
CDR3aa: CAISEFDKASYEQYF

d_gene: NA
abundance: few
j_gene: TRBJ2-5
v_gene: TRBV5-1
CDR3nt: TGCGCCAGCAGCTTCCTGGCACAAGAGACCCAGTACTTC
CDR3aa: CASSFLAQETQYF

d_gene: TRBD1
abundance: few
j_gene: TRBJ1-2
v_gene: TRBV7-2
CDR3nt: TGTGCCAGCAGCTTAGGGGGGACAGGGATCAACTATGGCTACACCTTC
CDR3aa: CASSLGGTGINYGYTF

d_gene: TRBD2
abundance: few
j_gene: TRBJ2-1
v_gene: TRBV20-1
CDR3nt: TGCAGTGCTAGGAAGACTAGCGGGAGGGCCTCCCTCAGTGAGCAGTTCTTC
CDR3aa: CSARKTSGRASLSEQFF

d_gene: NA
abundance: many
j_gene: TRBJ1-2
v_gene: TRBV5-1
CDR3nt: TGCGCCAGCAGCTTGGACCGATATGGCTACACCTTC
CDR3aa: CASSLDRYGYTF

d_gene: NA
abundance: few
j_gene: TRBJ1-2
v_gene: TRBV20-1
CDR3nt: TGCAGTGCTAGAGAGGGCGGGAGCTATGGCTACACCTTC
CDR3aa: CSAREGGSYGYTF

d_gene: TRBD1
abundance: few
j_gene: TRBJ2-2
v_gene: TRBV5-1
CDR3nt: TGCGCCAGCAGCTTGGTACTAGGGGGCGCAGGTGGGGAGCTGTTTTTT
CDR3aa: CASSLVLGGAGGELFF